This is a list of T cell receptor beta chains from one sample in a study of blood T cell repertoires in COVID-19. Assay used: immunoSEQ multiplex PCR; TCRdb lists only in-frame clones, some missing. The repertoire includes roughly 190,000 clones, approximately 82% of them detected once, and 2.5% to 3.5% sits in the top ten. The sequenced sample was peripheral blood. These receptors were obtained from a man between 50 and 59 years old with active or convalescent COVID-19. Each CDR3 is given with its conserved first and last residue. Fields, in order: J gene, clone size, V gene, D gene, CDR3 DNA, CDR3 protein. A D gene is named only where the DNA matches it firmly. Expanded clones get a size class; other rows say once, few or many, or leave the size out.

TRBJ1-5,NA,TRBV19,NA,TGTGCCAGTAGTATTAATCGGGATCGTCAGCCCCAGCATTTT,CASSINRDRQPQHF
TRBJ2-1,NA,TRBV28,NA,TGTGCCAGCAGTTTACCGTCCGGGAGTAGCGCCTACAATGAGCAGTTCTTC,CASSLPSGSSAYNEQFF
TRBJ1-4,NA,TRBV7-9,NA,TGTGCCAGCAGCTTAGCGTTGGACAACTATGAAAAACTGTTTTTT,CASSLALDNYEKLFF
TRBJ2-3,NA,TRBV7-9,NA,TGTGCCAGCGGACTCCCGGAGGCAGATACGCAGTATTTT,CASGLPEADTQYF
TRBJ1-4,NA,TRBV28,TRBD1,TGTGCCAGCAGCCCGGGACAGGTTCGTGAAAAACTGTTTTTT,CASSPGQVREKLFF
TRBJ2-5,NA,TRBV4-2,TRBD1,TGTGCCAGCAGCCTTACCGGGACAGGGGATCAAGAGACCCAGTACTTC,CASSLTGTGDQETQYF
TRBJ2-7,NA,TRBV18,NA,TGTGCCAGCTCACGTACGGAGATCTACGAGCAGTACTTC,CASSRTEIYEQYF
TRBJ1-1,NA,TRBV6-5,NA,TGTGCCAGCAGTTACTCGGTGGGCCTAAACACTGAAGCTTTCTTT,CASSYSVGLNTEAFF
TRBJ1-5,few,TRBV19,NA,TGTGCCAGTAGTGAGCAGGGGCGAAATCAGCCCCAGCATTTT,CASSEQGRNQPQHF
TRBJ1-6,NA,TRBV30,NA,TGTGCCTGGAGTTTCGGGGTAGGGCGTAATTCACCCCTCCACTTT,CAWSFGVGRNSPLHF
TRBJ2-1,NA,TRBV27,NA,TGTGCCAGCAGTTTAGGCCCTTCCTACAATGAGCAGTTCTTC,CASSLGPSYNEQFF
TRBJ1-1,few,TRBV11-2,NA,TGTGCCAGCAGCACTTATACGAACACTGAAGCTTTCTTT,CASSTYTNTEAFF
TRBJ1-1,NA,TRBV14,TRBD1,TGTGCCAGCAGCCGAGAGGGACAGGTTAACACTGAAGCTTTCTTT,CASSREGQVNTEAFF
TRBJ2-6,NA,TRBV6-1,NA,TGTGCCAGCAGTGAAGCGTTATCTGGGGCCAACGTCCTGACTTTC,CASSEALSGANVLTF
TRBJ2-2,NA,TRBV4-1,NA,TGCGCCAGCAGCCCCAGGGGCGGGAGCGGTAACACCGGGGAGCTGTTTTTT,CASSPRGGSGNTGELFF
TRBJ2-2,few,TRBV10-1,TRBD2,TGCGCCAGCAGTGAGGGGTTAGCGGGACGACCGAACACCGGGGAGCTGTTTTTT,CASSEGLAGRPNTGELFF
TRBJ1-3,NA,TRBV6-5,TRBD1,TGTGCCAGCATGAGACAGGGGGCTGGAAACACCATATATTTT,CASMRQGAGNTIYF
TRBJ1-2,NA,TRBV29-1,TRBD1,TGCAGCGTTGAGTCGCCAGGGGGTTACTATGGCTACACCTTC,CSVESPGGYYGYTF
TRBJ1-2,NA,TRBV24-1,NA,TGTGCCACCAGTGATTCGGCCAGCGGGAAAGAAGGCTACACCTTC,CATSDSASGKEGYTF
TRBJ1-1,NA,TRBV6-5,TRBD1,TGTGCCAGCACTCTACTTCCCGGGACAGGACATGAAGCTTTCTTT,CASTLLPGTGHEAFF
TRBJ2-7,few,TRBV9,TRBD1,TGTGCCAGCAGCGTTGGGATGGGACAGGGGTCAGAGCAGTACTTC,CASSVGMGQGSEQYF
TRBJ1-6,NA,TRBV7-2,TRBD1,TGTGCCAGCAGCAAAAGGACAGGGGATAATTCACCCCTCCACTTT,CASSKRTGDNSPLHF
TRBJ2-1,NA,TRBV11-2,NA,TGTGCCAGCAGCTTGAGGACAGAAGAGCAGTTCTTC,CASSLRTEEQFF
TRBJ1-2,NA,TRBV5-5,TRBD1,TGTGCCAGCAGGCCGACAGGGGGCAATGGCTACACCTTC,CASRPTGGNGYTF
TRBJ2-3,NA,TRBV11-3,NA,TGTGCCAGCAGCCTGACTAGGACGGAAGCAGATACGCAGTATTTT,CASSLTRTEADTQYF
TRBJ2-5,NA,TRBV11-2,TRBD2,TGTGCCAGCAGCTTGGGACTAGTCCCGAAAGAGACCCAGTACTTC,CASSLGLVPKETQYF
TRBJ1-1,NA,TRBV15,NA,TGTGCCACCAGCGGCGTCACAGGGTGGGAAACTGAAGCTTTCTTT,CATSGVTGWETEAFF
TRBJ2-1,few,TRBV10-1,TRBD2,TGCGCCAGCAGTGATACTTTAACGGGACTAGCGGTTAACAATGAGCAGTTCTTC,CASSDTLTGLAVNNEQFF
TRBJ2-3,NA,TRBV4-1,NA,TGCGCCAGCAGCCAAAGGGCGGGGGCACCTCTCGACACAGATACGCAGTATTTT,CASSQRAGAPLDTDTQYF
TRBJ2-4,NA,TRBV18,TRBD1,TGTGCCAGCTCACCATCCGCCTTCCGGGACAGGGAAAACATTCAGTACTTC,CASSPSAFRDRENIQYF
TRBJ1-6,NA,TRBV30,TRBD1,TGTGCCTGGAGTGTAAAGGGGGCTTCACCCCTCCACTTT,CAWSVKGASPLHF
TRBJ1-1,NA,TRBV29-1,NA,TGCAGCGTTGAGGGGGCAGGGGACACTGAAGCTTTCTTT,CSVEGAGDTEAFF
TRBJ1-1,NA,TRBV5-1,TRBD1,TGCGCCAGCAGCCCCCGGACAGGACGGGGGAACACTGAAGCTTTCTTT,CASSPRTGRGNTEAFF
TRBJ2-1,NA,TRBV7-6,NA,TGTGCCAGCAGCAAAGAGGTAGCGGAGAGCCGCTACAATGAGCAGTTCTTC,CASSKEVAESRYNEQFF
TRBJ2-1,NA,TRBV12-3/TRBV12-4,NA,TGTGCCAGCACCCTACACCGGGGTCAGCAGTTCTTC,CASTLHRGQQFF
TRBJ2-7,once,TRBV14,NA,TGTGCCAGCAGCCAAGTCGCCTCTCAGGAGCAGTACTTC,CASSQVASQEQYF
TRBJ1-5,once,TRBV19,NA,TGTGCCAGTAATCATGGCAATCAGCCCCAGCATTTT,CASNHGNQPQHF